Listed here are 8 T cell receptor beta chains from one sample, sequenced in a study of T cell responses to AZD1222 COVID-19 vaccine. The table came from immunoSEQ multiplex PCR; TCRdb's copy has only in-frame clones and leaves some out. The sample includes some 70,000 clones, roughly 82% of them seen just once. The sequenced sample was peripheral blood, obtained on day 0 of AZD1222 vaccination. These receptors were collected from an adult in good health.

The chain is built from TRBV3-1 (or the pseudogene TRBV3-2) and TRBJ1-1, with no clear D. Germline V gene lookup returns CDR1 LGHDT and CDR2 YNNKEL (reference sequence). The CDR3 has 15 amino acids. Trimming cost V 8 bases and J 2 bases, with 18 bases left between them. The CDR3 spells CASGSGGLGNTEAFF. The DNA for the CDR3 is TGTGCCAGCGGAAGTGGCGGCCTCGGTAACACTGAAGCTTTCTTT.

The V gene is TRBV28, the J gene TRBJ2-6; the D gene is possibly TRBD2 (5 bases). Trimming removed 5 bases at V and 4 bases at J, with 9 bases between. The CDR3 extends over 14 amino acids. Germline loops: CDR1 MDHEN, CDR2 SYDVKM. CDR3 loop: CASSPPGGANVLTF. The CDR3 DNA follows: TGTGCCAGCAGTCCCCCGGGGGGGGCCAACGTCCTGACTTTC.

The chain has TRBV4-3 and TRBJ1-5; D is perhaps TRBD1 (6 bases). There are 16 residues in the CDR3. Germline V gene data show CDR1 as LGHNA and CDR2 as YSLEER. Trimming cost V 0 bases and J 7 bases, with 16 bases left between them. The chain's CDR3 is CASSQDYTGFPQPQHF. In DNA form, the CDR3 reads TGCGCCAGCAGCCAAGATTACACAGGGTTTCCCCAGCCCCAGCATTTT.

The rearrangement links TRBV5-6 to TRBJ2-3; D gene unclear. V lost 0 bases and J 4 bases, leaving 3 bases between the germline ends. This CDR3 is 12 amino acids long. Germline-derived CDR1 and CDR2 are SGHDT and YYEEEE. CDR3 residues: CASSLGADTQYF. The DNA of the CDR3 is TGTGCCAGCAGCTTGGGAGCAGATACGCAGTATTTT.

With respect to this clone: Additional DNA sequences in this sample encode the identical CDR3. The chain has TRBV19 and TRBJ2-5; D may match TRBD1 or TRBD2 (5 bases each). The CDR3 runs to 13 residues. The germline gives CDR1 LNHDA, CDR2 SQIVND (reference sequence). Trimming took off 7 bases at V and 1 base at J, with 10 bases between the two ends. CDR3 DNA sequence: TGTGCCAGTAATCAGGGACGCCAAGAGACCCAGTACTTC. Encoded protein: CASNQGRQETQYF.

J is TRBJ2-5 and V is TRBV5-5; 9 nucleotides line up with TRBD2. The CDR3 spans 16 residues. CDR1 is SGHKS, CDR2 YYEKEE, per germline (reference sequence). V gave up 3 bases and J gave up 5 bases; unmatched junction bases: 11. In DNA, the CDR3 is TGTGCCAGCAGCTCGGGACCAGCGGGGGGCGAGGAGACCCAGTACTTC. This encodes CASSSGPAGGEETQYF.

V is TRBV6-5 and J is TRBJ2-2, with a tentative D call TRBD1 (5 bases). The CDR3 consists of 14 residues. Germline V lookup: CDR1 MNHEY, CDR2 SVGAGI. V was pared by 5 bases and J by 1 base, with 8 bases between. CDR3 sequence: CASSPGWNTGELFF. In nucleotides, the CDR3 is TGTGCCAGCAGTCCAGGGTGGAACACCGGGGAGCTGTTTTTT.

The V and J genes are TRBV5-1 and TRBJ1-2, with 8 positions matching TRBD1. The CDR3 is 14 amino acids. The ends lost 2 bases at V and 8 bases at J; junction bases unmatched: 8. Germline V lookup: CDR1 SGHRS, CDR2 YFSETQ. CDR3 nucleotides: TGCGCCAGCAGCTTCCCAGGGGGCGTTGACGGCTACACCTTC. Translating gives CASSFPGGVDGYTF.